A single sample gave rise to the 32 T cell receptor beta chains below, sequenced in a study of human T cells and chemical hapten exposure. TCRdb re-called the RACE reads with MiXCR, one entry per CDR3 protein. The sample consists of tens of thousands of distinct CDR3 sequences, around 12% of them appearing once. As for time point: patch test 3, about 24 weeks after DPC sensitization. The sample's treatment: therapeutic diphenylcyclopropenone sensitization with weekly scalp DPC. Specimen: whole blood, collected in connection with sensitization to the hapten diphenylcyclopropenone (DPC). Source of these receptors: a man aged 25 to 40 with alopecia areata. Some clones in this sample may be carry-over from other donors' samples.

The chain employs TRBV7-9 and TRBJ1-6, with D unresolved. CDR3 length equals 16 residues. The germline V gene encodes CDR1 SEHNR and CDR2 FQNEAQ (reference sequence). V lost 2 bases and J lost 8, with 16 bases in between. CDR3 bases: TGTGCCAGCAGCTTATCCGGGCCGGCGGCCTATTCACCCCTCCACTTT. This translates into CASSLSGPAAYSPLHF.

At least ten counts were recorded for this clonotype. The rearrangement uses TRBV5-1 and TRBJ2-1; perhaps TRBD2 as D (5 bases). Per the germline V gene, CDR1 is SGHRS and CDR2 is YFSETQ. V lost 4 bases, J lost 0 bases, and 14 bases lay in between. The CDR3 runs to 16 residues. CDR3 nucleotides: TGCGCCAGCAGCCGGCCCGGGGAGACCTCCTACAATGAGCAGTTCTTC. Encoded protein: CASSRPGETSYNEQFF. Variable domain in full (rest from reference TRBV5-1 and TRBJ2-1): KAGVTQTPRYLIKTRGQQVTLSCSPISGHRSVSWYQQTPGQGLQFLFEYFSETQRNKGNFPGRFSGRQFSNSRSEMNVSTLELGDSALYLCASSRPGETSYNEQFFGPGTRLTVL.

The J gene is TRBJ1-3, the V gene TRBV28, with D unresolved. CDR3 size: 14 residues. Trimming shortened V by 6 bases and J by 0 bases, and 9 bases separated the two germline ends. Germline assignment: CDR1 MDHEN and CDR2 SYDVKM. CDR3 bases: TGTGCCAGCAGGCACCCCTTCTCTGGAAACACCATATATTTT. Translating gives CASRHPFSGNTIYF.

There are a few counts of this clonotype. CDR3 nucleotide sequence: TGCAGTGCTAGAGGAGGCAGTGACTACGAGCAGTACTTC. Translated: CSARGGSDYEQYF. V is TRBV20-1 and J is TRBJ2-7; no definite D call. CDR1 DFQATT and CDR2 SNEGSKA come from the germline V gene (reference sequence). The CDR3 runs to 13 residues. The V end lost 1 base, the J end lost 3 bases, and 10 bases lay between the germline ends.

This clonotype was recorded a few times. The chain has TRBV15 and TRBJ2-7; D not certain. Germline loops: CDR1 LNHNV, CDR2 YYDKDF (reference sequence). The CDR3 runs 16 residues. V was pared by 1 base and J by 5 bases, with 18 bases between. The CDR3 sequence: CATSRAASLRADEQYF. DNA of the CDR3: TGTGCCACCAGCAGAGCGGCTTCGTTGAGAGCCGACGAGCAGTACTTC.

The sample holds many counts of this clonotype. Here the CDR3 reads CSAKGTGELFF. CDR3 sequence (DNA): TGCAGTGCTAAGGGGACCGGGGAGCTGTTTTTT. This chain joins TRBV20-1 and TRBJ2-2; a weak D match, TRBD1 (5 bases). The V end was cut by 4 bases, the J end by 5 bases, with 5 bases between. The CDR3 covers 11 residues. Germline values: CDR1 DFQATT, CDR2 SNEGSKA (reference sequence).

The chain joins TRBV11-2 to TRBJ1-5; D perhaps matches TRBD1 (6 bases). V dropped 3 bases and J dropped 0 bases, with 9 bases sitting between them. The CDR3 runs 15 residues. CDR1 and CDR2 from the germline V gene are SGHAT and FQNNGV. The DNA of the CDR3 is TGTGCCAGCAGCTTGGACAGTTATAGCAATCAGCCCCAGCATTTT. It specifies CASSLDSYSNQPQHF.

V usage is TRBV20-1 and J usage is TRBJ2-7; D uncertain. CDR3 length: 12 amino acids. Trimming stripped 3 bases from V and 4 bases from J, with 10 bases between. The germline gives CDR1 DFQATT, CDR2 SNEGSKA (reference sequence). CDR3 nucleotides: TGCAGTGCTAGTAAGGACCTATACGAGCAGTACTTC. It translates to CSASKDLYEQYF.

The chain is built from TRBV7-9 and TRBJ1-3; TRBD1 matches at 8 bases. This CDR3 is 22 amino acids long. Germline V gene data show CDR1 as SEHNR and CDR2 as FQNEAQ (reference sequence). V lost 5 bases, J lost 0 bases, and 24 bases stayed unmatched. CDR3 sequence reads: CASSIMDREVRAHSFSGNTIYF. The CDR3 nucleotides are TGTGCCAGCAGCATAATGGACAGGGAAGTGAGAGCCCACTCTTTCTCTGGAAACACCATATATTTT.

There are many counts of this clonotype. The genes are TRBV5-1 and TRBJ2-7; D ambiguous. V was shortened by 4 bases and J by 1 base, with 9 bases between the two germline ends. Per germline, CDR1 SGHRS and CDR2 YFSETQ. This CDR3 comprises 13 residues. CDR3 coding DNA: TGCGCCAGCAGCCCGGACGGATCCTACGAGCAGTACTTC. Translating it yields CASSPDGSYEQYF.

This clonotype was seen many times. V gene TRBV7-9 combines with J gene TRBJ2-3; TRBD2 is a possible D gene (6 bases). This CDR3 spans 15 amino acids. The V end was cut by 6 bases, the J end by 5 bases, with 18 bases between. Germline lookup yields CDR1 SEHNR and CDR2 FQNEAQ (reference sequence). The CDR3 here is CASRSMALSGDTQYF. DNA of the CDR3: TGTGCCAGCAGGTCCATGGCCCTTAGCGGAGATACGCAGTATTTT.

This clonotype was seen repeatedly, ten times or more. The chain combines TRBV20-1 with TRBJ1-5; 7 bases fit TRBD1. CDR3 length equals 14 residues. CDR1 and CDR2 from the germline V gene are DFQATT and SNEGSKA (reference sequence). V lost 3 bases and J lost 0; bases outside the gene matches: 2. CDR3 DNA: TGCAGTGCTAGTACAGGGGCTAGCAATCAGCCCCAGCATTTT. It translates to CSASTGASNQPQHF.

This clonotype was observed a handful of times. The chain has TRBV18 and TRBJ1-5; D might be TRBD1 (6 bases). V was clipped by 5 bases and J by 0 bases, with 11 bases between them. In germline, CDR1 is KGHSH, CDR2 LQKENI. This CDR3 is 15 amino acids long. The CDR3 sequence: CASSAQGNSNQPQHF. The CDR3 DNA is TGTGCCAGCTCAGCTCAGGGGAATAGCAATCAGCCCCAGCATTTT.

CDR3 region: CASSTGVELKEQYF. The CDR3 region has the DNA TGTGCCAGCTCTACAGGGGTAGAACTAAAAGAGCAGTACTTC. The chain couples TRBV19 to TRBJ2-7, with 7 bases fitting TRBD1. Germline CDR1 reads LNHDA; CDR2 reads SQIVND (reference sequence). Trimming at V came to 9 bases and at J to 7 bases, leaving 15 bases not matched to a gene. The CDR3 is made up of 14 amino acids.

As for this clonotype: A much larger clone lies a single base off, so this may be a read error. The DNA for the CDR3 is TGTGCCAGCAGCTTAGAGAGTGGAGTGAAATACGAGCAGTACTTC. Amino acids: CASSLESGVKYEQYF. The chain combines TRBV7-9 with TRBJ2-7; no clear D. The length of the CDR3 is 15 residues. V lost 1 base and J lost 4, with 14 bases in between. CDR1 is SEHNR, CDR2 FQNEAQ, per germline (reference sequence).

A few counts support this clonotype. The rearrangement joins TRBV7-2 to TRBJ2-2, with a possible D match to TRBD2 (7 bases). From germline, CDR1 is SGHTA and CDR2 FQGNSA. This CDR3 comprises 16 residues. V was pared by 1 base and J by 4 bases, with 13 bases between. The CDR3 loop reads CASSLVAGAVTGELFF. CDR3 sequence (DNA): TGTGCCAGCAGCTTAGTGGCGGGGGCCGTCACCGGGGAGCTGTTTTTT.

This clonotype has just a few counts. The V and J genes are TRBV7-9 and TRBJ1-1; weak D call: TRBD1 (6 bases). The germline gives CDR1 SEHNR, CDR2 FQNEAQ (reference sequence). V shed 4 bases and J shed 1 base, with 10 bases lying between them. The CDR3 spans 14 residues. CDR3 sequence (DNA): TGTGCCAGCAGCTCAAAGGGACAGAACACTGAAGCTTTCTTT. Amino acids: CASSSKGQNTEAFF. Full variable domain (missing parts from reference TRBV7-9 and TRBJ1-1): DTGVSQNPRHKITKRGQNVTFRCDPISEHNRLYWYRQTLGQGPEFLTYFQNEAQLEKSRLLSDRFSAERPKGSFSTLEIQRTEQGDSAMYLCASSSKGQNTEAFFGQGTRLTVV.

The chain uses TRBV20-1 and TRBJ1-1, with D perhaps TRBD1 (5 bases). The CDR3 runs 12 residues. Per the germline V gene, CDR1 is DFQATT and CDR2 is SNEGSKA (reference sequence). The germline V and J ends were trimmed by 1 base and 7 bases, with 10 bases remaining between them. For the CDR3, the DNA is TGCAGTGCTAGAGTACAGGCTGGTGAAGCTTTCTTT. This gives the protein CSARVQAGEAFF.

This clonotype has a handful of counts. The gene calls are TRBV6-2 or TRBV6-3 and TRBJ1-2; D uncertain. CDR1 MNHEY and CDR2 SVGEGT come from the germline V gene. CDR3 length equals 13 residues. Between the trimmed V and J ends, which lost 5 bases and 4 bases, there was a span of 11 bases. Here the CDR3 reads CASSQTSFYGYTF. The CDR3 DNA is TGTGCCAGCAGTCAGACCAGCTTCTATGGCTACACCTTC.

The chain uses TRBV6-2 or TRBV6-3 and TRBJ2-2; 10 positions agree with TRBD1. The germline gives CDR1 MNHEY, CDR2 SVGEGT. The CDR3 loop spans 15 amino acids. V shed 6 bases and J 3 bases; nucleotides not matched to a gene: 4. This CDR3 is CASRRTGGDTGELFF. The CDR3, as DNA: TGTGCCAGCAGGCGGACAGGGGGTGACACCGGGGAGCTGTTTTTT.

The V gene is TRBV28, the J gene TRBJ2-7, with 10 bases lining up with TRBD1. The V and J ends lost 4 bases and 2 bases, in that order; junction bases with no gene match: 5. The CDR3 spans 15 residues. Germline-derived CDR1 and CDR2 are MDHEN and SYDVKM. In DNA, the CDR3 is TGTGCCAGCAGTTCCCGGGACAGGGGACCCTACGAGCAGTACTTC. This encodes CASSSRDRGPYEQYF.

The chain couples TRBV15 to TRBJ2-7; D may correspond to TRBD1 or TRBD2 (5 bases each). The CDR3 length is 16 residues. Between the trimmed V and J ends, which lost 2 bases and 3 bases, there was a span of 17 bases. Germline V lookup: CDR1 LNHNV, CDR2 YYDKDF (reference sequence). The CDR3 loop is CATSRIGAGILYEQYF. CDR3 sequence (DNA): TGTGCCACCAGCAGAATCGGGGCAGGCATACTCTACGAGCAGTACTTC.

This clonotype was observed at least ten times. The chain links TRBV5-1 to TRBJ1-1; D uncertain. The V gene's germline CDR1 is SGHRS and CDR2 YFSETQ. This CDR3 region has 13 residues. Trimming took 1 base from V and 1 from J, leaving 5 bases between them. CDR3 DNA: TGCGCCAGCAGCTTGCTCGGGAACACTGAAGCTTTCTTT. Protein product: CASSLLGNTEAFF.

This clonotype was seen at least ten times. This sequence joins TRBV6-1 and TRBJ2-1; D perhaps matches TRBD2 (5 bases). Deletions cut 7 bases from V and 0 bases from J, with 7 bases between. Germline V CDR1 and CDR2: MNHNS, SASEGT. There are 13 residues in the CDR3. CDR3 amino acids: CASTRDSYNEQFF. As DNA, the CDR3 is TGTGCCAGCACTCGGGACTCCTACAATGAGCAGTTCTTC.

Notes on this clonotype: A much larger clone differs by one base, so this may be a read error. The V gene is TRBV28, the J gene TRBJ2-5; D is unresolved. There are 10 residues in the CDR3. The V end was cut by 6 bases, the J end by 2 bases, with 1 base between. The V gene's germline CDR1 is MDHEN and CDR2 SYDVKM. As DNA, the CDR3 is TGTGCCAGCAGGCAAGAGACCCAGTACTTC. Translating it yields CASRQETQYF.

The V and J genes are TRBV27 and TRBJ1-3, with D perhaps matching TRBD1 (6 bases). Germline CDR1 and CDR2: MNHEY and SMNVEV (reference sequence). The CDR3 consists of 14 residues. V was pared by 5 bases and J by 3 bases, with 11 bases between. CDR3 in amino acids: CASSPGDYGNTIYF. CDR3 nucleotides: TGTGCCAGCAGTCCAGGGGATTATGGAAACACCATATATTTT.

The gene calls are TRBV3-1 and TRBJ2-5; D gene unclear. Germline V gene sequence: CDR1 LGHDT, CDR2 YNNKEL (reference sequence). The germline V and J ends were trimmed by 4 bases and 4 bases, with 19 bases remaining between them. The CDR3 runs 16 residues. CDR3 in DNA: TGTGCCAGCAGCCCGGTAGGCCCAGGCGCCGGAGAGACCCAGTACTTC. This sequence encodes CASSPVGPGAGETQYF.

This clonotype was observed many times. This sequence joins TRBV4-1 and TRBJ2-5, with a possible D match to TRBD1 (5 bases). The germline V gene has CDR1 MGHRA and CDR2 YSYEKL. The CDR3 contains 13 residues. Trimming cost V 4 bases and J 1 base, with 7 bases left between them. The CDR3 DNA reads TGCGCCAGCAGCCGAACAGGCCAAGAGACCCAGTACTTC. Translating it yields CASSRTGQETQYF.

CDR3 nucleotides: TGTGCCAGCAGCTTATCCGGGATCGGGTTTTCGGCGGACACTGAAGCTTTCTTT. Amino acids: CASSLSGIGFSADTEAFF. This rearrangement joins TRBV7-2 to TRBJ1-1, with no clear D. CDR1 SGHTA and CDR2 FQGNSA come from the germline V gene. The CDR3 sequence is 18 residues long. V gave up 2 bases and J gave up 3 bases, with 22 bases separating them.

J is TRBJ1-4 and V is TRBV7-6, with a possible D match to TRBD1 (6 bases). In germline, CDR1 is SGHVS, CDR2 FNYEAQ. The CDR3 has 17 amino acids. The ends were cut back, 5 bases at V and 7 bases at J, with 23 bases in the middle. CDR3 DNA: TGTGCCAGCAGCCCCCAAGCCGCCGGGGGCGCGTCTGAAAAACTGTTTTTT. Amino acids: CASSPQAAGGASEKLFF. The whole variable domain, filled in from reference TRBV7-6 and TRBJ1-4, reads GAGVSQSPRYKVTKRGQDVALRCDPISGHVSLYWYRQALGQGPEFLTYFNYEAQQDKSGLPNDRFSAERPEGSISTLTIQRTEQRDSAMYRCASSPQAAGGASEKLFFGSGTQLSVL.

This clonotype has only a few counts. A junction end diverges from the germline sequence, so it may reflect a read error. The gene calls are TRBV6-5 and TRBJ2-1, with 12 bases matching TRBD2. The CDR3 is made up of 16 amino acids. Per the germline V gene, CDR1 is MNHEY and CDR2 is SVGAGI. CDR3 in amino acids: CASSRLAGVSDNEQFF. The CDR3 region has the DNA TGTGCCAGCAGTAGACTAGCGGGGGTCTCCGACAATGAGCAGTTCTTC.

The DNA of the CDR3 is TGCAGTGCTAGCCTGTTCGGGGGCCGTACCTACAATGAGCAGTTCTTC. It codes for CSASLFGGRTYNEQFF. The chain combines TRBV20-1 with TRBJ2-1; D is perhaps TRBD1 or TRBD2 (6 bases each). Germline V gene lookup returns CDR1 DFQATT and CDR2 SNEGSKA (reference sequence). The CDR3 spans 16 residues. With 3 bases removed from V and 2 bases from J, the gap between germline ends came to 17 bases.